This T cell receptor (beta chain) was documented in a study of cytomegalovirus exposure and HLA in healthy donors. Regarding the study as a whole: Association of roughly 18,000 TCR beta sequences with HLA alleles was found at 0.05 false discovery rate in a later analysis. Most TCR sequences showed up rarely, but some public TCRs showed up in many donors. Cytomegalovirus association was assigned to over 150 TCR beta chains.

With respect to this clone: The antigen is unknown.

The PCR used 60 Vbeta and 13 Jbeta primers. The data were produced by immunoSEQ multiplex PCR, yet TCRdb's version contains in-frame clones alone and is incomplete. The data show more than 85,000 clones, around 74% seen once. This CDR3 is 15 amino acids long. Trimming cost V 0 bases and J 4 bases, with 12 bases left between them. CDR1 and CDR2 from the germline V gene are KGHSH and LQKENI. This chain connects TRBV18 to TRBJ1-1, with D possibly TRBD1 on 6 matching bases. The clonotype comes from a man in his forties in good health and CMV-seronegative. The specimen was PBMCs. Here the CDR3 reads CASSPPMGAGTEAFF. The CDR3 DNA follows: TGTGCCAGCTCACCACCGATGGGGGCCGGCACTGAAGCTTTCTTT.